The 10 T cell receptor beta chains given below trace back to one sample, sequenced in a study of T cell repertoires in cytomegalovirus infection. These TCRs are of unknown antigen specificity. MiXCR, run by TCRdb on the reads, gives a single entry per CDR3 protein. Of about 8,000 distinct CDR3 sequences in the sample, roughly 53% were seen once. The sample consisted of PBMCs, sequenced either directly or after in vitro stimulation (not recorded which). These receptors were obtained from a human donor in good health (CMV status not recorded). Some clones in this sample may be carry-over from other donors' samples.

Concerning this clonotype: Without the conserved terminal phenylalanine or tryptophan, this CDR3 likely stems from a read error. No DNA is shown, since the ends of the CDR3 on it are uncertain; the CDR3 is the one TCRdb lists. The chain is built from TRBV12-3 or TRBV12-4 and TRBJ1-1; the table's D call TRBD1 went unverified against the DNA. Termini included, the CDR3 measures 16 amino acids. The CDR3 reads CASSLMVSKQGTEALL.

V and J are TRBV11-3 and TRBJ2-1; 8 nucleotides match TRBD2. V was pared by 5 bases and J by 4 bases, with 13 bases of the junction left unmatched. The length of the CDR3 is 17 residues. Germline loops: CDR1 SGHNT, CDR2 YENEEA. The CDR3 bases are TGTGCCAGCAGCGCGACAGATACTAGCGGAGCATACAATGAGCAGTTCTTC. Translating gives CASSATDTSGAYNEQFF.

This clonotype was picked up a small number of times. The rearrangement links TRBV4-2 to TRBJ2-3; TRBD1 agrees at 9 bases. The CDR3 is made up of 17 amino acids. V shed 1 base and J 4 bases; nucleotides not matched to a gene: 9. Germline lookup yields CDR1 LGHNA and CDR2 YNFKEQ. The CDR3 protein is CASSQGPEGTGSDTQYF. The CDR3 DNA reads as TGTGCCAGCAGCCAAGGCCCAGAAGGGACAGGGTCAGATACGCAGTATTTT.

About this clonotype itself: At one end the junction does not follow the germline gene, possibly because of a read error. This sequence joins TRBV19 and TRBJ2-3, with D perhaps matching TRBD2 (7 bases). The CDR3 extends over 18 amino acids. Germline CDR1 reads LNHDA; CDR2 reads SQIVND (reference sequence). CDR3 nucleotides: TGTGCAAGTAGAATGGACGGACTAGGGGGTCTTAACACATATACGAAGTATTTT. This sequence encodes CASRMDGLGGLNTYTKYF.

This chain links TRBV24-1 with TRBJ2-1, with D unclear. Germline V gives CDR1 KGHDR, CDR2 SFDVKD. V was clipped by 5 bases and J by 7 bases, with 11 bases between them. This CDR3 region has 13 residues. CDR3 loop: CATSGPVLNEQFF. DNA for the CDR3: TGTGCCACCAGTGGCCCGGTTTTGAATGAGCAGTTCTTC.

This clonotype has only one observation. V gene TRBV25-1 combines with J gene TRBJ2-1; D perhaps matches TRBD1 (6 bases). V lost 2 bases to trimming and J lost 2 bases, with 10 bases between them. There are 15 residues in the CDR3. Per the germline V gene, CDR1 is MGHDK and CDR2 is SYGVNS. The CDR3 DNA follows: TGTGCCAGCAGTGAAAAGTCAGGGGCCTACAATGAGCAGTTCTTC. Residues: CASSEKSGAYNEQFF.

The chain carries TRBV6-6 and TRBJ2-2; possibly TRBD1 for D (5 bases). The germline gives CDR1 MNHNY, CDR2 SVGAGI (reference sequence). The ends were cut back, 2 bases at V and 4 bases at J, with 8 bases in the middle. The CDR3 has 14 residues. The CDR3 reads CASSYGAGTGELFF. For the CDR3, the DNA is TGTGCCAGCAGTTACGGGGCAGGCACCGGGGAGCTGTTTTTT.

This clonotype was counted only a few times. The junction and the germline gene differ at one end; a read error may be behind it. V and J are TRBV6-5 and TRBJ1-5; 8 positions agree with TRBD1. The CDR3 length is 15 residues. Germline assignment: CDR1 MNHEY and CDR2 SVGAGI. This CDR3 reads CATGLRQGTPQPQPF. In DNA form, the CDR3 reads TGTGCCACAGGCCTCCGACAGGGGACCCCTCAGCCCCAGCCTTTT.

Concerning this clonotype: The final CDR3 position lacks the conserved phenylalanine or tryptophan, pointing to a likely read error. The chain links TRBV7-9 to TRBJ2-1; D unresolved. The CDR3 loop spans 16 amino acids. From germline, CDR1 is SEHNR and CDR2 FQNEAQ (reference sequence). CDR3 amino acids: CVSIWLGISTYNEQFL. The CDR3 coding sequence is TGTGTCAGCATCTGGTTGGGAATATCCACCTACAATGAGCAGTTCTTA.

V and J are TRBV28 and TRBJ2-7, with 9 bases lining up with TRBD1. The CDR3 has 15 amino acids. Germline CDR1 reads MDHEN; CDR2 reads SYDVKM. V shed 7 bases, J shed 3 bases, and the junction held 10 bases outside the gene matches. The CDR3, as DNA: TGTGCCAGCACCACTCCGACGACAGGGGGCTACGAGCAGTACTTC. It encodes CASTTPTTGGYEQYF. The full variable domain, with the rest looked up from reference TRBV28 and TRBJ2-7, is DVKVTQSSRYLVKRTGEKVFLECVQDMDHENMFWYRQDPGLGLRLIYFSYDVKMKEKGDIPEGYSVSREKKERFSLILESASTNQTSMYLCASTTPTTGGYEQYFGPGTRLTVT.